The T cell receptor (beta chain) described here comes from a study of blood T cell repertoires in COVID-19. Study background: The United States, Italy and Spain provided the acute and convalescent COVID-19 samples.

Adults between about 18 and 89 years of age took part from more than 20 US areas. Participants had their cohort set by participant-reported clinical history. Trimming at V came to 4 bases and at J to 6 bases, leaving 7 bases not matched to a gene. CDR1 and CDR2 from the germline V gene are SGHRS and YFSETQ. The CDR3 covers 16 residues. Method: immunoSEQ multiplex PCR; TCRdb's copy keeps in-frame clones and lacks some. The sample has about 270,000 clones; 80% to 90% are singletons. Sample: PBMCs or T cells enriched from blood (not recorded which). The TCR originated in a woman aged 18-30 years who had recovered from COVID-19. The V call is TRBV5-1, the J call TRBJ2-3, with 14 bases identical to TRBD2. For the CDR3, the DNA is TGCGCCAGCAGCCTGACTAGCGGGGGGGAGGGCGATACGCAGTATTTT. As protein: CASSLTSGGEGDTQYF.